Listed below are T cell receptor beta chains from one sample, sequenced in a study of blood T cells in healthy people across ages. TCRdb re-analysed the 5' RACE reads in MiXCR, keeping a single row per CDR3 protein. Here the sample spans about 1.8 million distinct CDR3 sequences, around 48% being singletons. Sequenced: blood. Receptors originate from a woman in her 40s in good health. Both conserved end residues are part of each CDR3. A D gene is named only where the DNA matches it firmly. Expanded clones are given a class, and other clones once, few, many or no size at all.

abundance	d_gene	j_gene	v_gene	CDR3nt	CDR3aa
-	TRBD1	TRBJ2-7	TRBV12-3/TRBV12-4	TGTGCCAGCAGCTTCCCAGGACAGGTCCACAATGAGCAGTACTTC	CASSFPGQVHNEQYF
-	TRBD1	TRBJ2-7	TRBV7-9	TGTGCCAGCAGAACCGGGACAGGGGACGACGAGCAGTACTTC	CASRTGTGDDEQYF
-	-	TRBJ2-4	TRBV10-2	TGCGCCAGCAGTGTTAGGGACATTCAGTACTTC	CASSVRDIQYF
-	-	TRBJ2-6	TRBV20-1	TGCAGTGCTAGAGGGCAGGTAGAATTCTCTGGGGCCAACGTCCTGACTTTC	CSARGQVEFSGANVLTF
-	TRBD1	TRBJ2-5	TRBV4-2	TGTGCCAGCAGCCAATTTCGCCGACAGGGGGCGGGAGAGACCCAGTACTTC	CASSQFRRQGAGETQYF
few	TRBD1	TRBJ1-1	TRBV7-2	TGTGCCAGCAGCGAAGCCAGGGGGACTGAAGCTTTCTTT	CASSEARGTEAFF
-	TRBD2	TRBJ2-3	TRBV12-3/TRBV12-4	TGTGCCAGCATGGGACTAGCGGGGGTTACAGATACGCAGTATTTT	CASMGLAGVTDTQYF
few	-	TRBJ2-7	TRBV21-1	TGTGCCAGCAGCAAAAAAGCCCCAAAGAACTCCTACGAGCAGTACTTC	CASSKKAPKNSYEQYF
-	-	TRBJ2-7	TRBV27	TGTGCCTGCAGTTGGGATAGGGCCAATGAGCAGTACTTC	CACSWDRANEQYF
-	TRBD1	TRBJ2-1	TRBV6-1	TGTGCCAGCAGTCGCTCGGGACAGAGATACAATGAGCAGTTCTTC	CASSRSGQRYNEQFF
-	-	TRBJ1-4	TRBV7-2	TGTGCCAGCAGCCAAAACAGGGTCGGGGGTGAAAAACTGTTTTTT	CASSQNRVGGEKLFF
-	-	TRBJ2-1	TRBV5-5	TGTGCCAGCAGCTTGAGGCTGGAGAGACAGTTCTTC	CASSLRLERQFF
few	TRBD2	TRBJ2-3	TRBV27	TGTGCCAGCAGTTTAGTAGGACTAGGGGCAGATACGCAGTATTTT	CASSLVGLGADTQYF
few	TRBD2	TRBJ2-5	TRBV4-2	TGTGCCAGCAGCCCGGGACTAGCGGGGGGGCTAAGAGAGACCCAGTACTTC	CASSPGLAGGLRETQYF
few	-	TRBJ2-3	TRBV15	TGTGCCACCAGCAGAGGCGTTCCTGGAGATACGCAGTATTTT	CATSRGVPGDTQYF
-	-	TRBJ2-1	TRBV9	TGTGCCAGCAGCGTAGGAAGGGTTCTGTTCTTC	CASSVGRVLFF
once	TRBD1	TRBJ2-7	TRBV20-1	TGCAGTGCGAACCGGGACAGGGCAACCTACGAGCAGTACTTC	CSANRDRATYEQYF
-	TRBD1	TRBJ1-5	TRBV24-1	TGTGCCACCAGTGATCACAGGGGAGGTGTCAATCAGCCCCAGCATTTT	CATSDHRGGVNQPQHF
-	TRBD1	TRBJ1-2	TRBV10-3	TGTGCCATCAGTACCGAGGCAGGGGGCGCCCCACACCATGGCTACACCTTC	CAISTEAGGAPHHGYTF
once	TRBD1	TRBJ1-2	TRBV20-1	TGCAGTGGGATTGAAGACAGGGTCTTGGTCCATGGCTACACCTTC	CSGIEDRVLVHGYTF
-	-	TRBJ1-2	TRBV20-1	TGCAGCTCAGGGGTCGGCAATGGGTATGGCTACACCTTC	CSSGVGNGYGYTF
-	TRBD2	TRBJ2-7	TRBV5-1	TGCGCCAGCAGCCGCGGTCAGCGGGGGGGCCTCTACAATGAGCAGTACTTC	CASSRGQRGGLYNEQYF
-	TRBD1	TRBJ1-1	TRBV12-5	TGTGCTAGTGGTACTGGACAGGGTGCGAACACTGAAGCTTTCTTT	CASGTGQGANTEAFF
-	-	TRBJ2-1	TRBV12-3/TRBV12-4	TGTGCCAGCAGTCTTAGCGCTACCGGTTTTGAGTACAATGAGCAGTTCTTC	CASSLSATGFEYNEQFF
few	TRBD2	TRBJ2-7	TRBV20-1	TGCAGTGCTAGAGATCGGGGGGGGGTCTCCTACGAGCAGTACTTC	CSARDRGGVSYEQYF
-	-	TRBJ1-5	TRBV7-2	TGTGCCAGCAGCTTTTTGGGGGATCAGCCCCAGCATTTT	CASSFLGDQPQHF
few	-	TRBJ2-7	TRBV28	TGTGCCAGCAGCCCAAGGACAGTCGCGGGCTACGAGCAGTACTTC	CASSPRTVAGYEQYF
-	-	TRBJ2-5	TRBV15	TGTGCCACCAGCAGAGATACCTTGGAGACCCAGTACTTC	CATSRDTLETQYF
few	TRBD1	TRBJ2-5	TRBV7-3	TGTGCCAGCAGCTACGGACAGGGTCCACGGGAGACCCAGTACTTC	CASSYGQGPRETQYF
-	TRBD2	TRBJ2-7	TRBV7-2	TGTGCCAGCAGCTTAGCGGCACTAGCGAACGAGCAGTACTTC	CASSLAALANEQYF
-	-	TRBJ2-5	TRBV7-2	TGTGCCAGCAGCGGGGACCAGATCGAGACCCAGTACTTC	CASSGDQIETQYF
-	TRBD1	TRBJ2-3	TRBV27	TGTGCCAGCAGTAAGACGAGGGACAGGGGGCGGACAGATACGCAGTATTTT	CASSKTRDRGRTDTQYF
-	TRBD2	TRBJ2-4	TRBV20-1	TGCAGTGCTACAGCGGGGGGCGGGACAGACTTTAGCCTAGCCAAAAACATTCAGTACTTC	CSATAGGGTDFSLAKNIQYF
-	-	TRBJ2-3	TRBV7-2	TGTGCCAGCAGCTTCCGAAGTTCTTTCCGCACAGATACGCAGTATTTT	CASSFRSSFRTDTQYF
few	TRBD1	TRBJ2-6	TRBV7-2	TGTGCCAGCAGCGTGAACAGGGGAATCTGGTCTGGGGCCAACGTCCTGACTTTC	CASSVNRGIWSGANVLTF
-	TRBD1	TRBJ2-7	TRBV5-1	TGCGCCAGCAGCTTGCTGACAGGGTCAACCTACGAGCAGTACTTC	CASSLLTGSTYEQYF
-	TRBD1	TRBJ2-3	TRBV4-3	TGCGCCAGCAGCCAAGCGGACAGGCGAACTGTGTTTAGCCCAGATACGCAGTATTTT	CASSQADRRTVFSPDTQYF
-	-	TRBJ1-2	TRBV6-2/TRBV6-3	TGTGCCAGCAGTGACGCGGGAGACAGCTATGGCTACACCTTC	CASSDAGDSYGYTF
-	TRBD2	TRBJ2-7	TRBV20-1	TGCAGTGCCCGCGGGACTAGCGGGGGAGCCACCGATATCTACGAGCAGTACTTC	CSARGTSGGATDIYEQYF
-	-	TRBJ1-2	TRBV12-3/TRBV12-4	TGTGCCAGCAGTTTTAACCCCAACCTAGGGCCTGGCTACACCTTC	CASSFNPNLGPGYTF
few	-	TRBJ2-5	TRBV20-1	TGCAGTGCCGGCCCGGGGAGCGAGGAGACCCAGTACTTC	CSAGPGSEETQYF
once	-	TRBJ2-3	TRBV6-2/TRBV6-3	TGTGCCAGCAGCAAATTAAGGACTAGCACAGATACGCAGTATTTT	CASSKLRTSTDTQYF
-	-	TRBJ1-5	TRBV12-3/TRBV12-4	TGTGCCAGCAGCAGCGCTACAGGGAATCAGCCCCAGCATTTT	CASSSATGNQPQHF
-	-	TRBJ2-1	TRBV4-1	TGCGCCAGCAGCCAACCCCAGACCCACAATGAGCAGTTCTTC	CASSQPQTHNEQFF
few	TRBD2	TRBJ2-2	TRBV6-2/TRBV6-3	TGTGCCAGCAGTAACGCGGGGGTCGGTACCGGGGAGCTGTTTTTT	CASSNAGVGTGELFF